This TCR beta chain was recorded in a study of blood T cell repertoires in COVID-19 (dated by TCRdb to about 2020). About the study as a whole: Samples from collaborators originated in the United States, Italy and Spain and spanned both the acute and convalescent phases of COVID-19. The dataset comprised deeply sampled blood TCRbeta repertoires from subjects exposed to, actively infected with, or recovered from COVID-19. Where HLA class I and class II types were available, the types were taken from metadata supplied by the sample provider, not from assay-based typing. The repertoires were made available in a free public database intended to serve as a resource for research on the immune response to SARS-CoV-2. The prospective study material was composed of cDNA or gDNA derived from T cells, B-cell-depleted T cells, or PBMCs. Sample metadata almost always included a de-identified subject ID, COVID-19 status, age in years and sex. Samples came from the ongoing ImmuneRACE study (first 160 participants) plus 1,254 subjects from 6 global collaborators.

Each collaborating institution followed its own protocols to collect whole blood in K2EDTA tubes. Collaborator samples were shipped for TCRbeta analysis as frozen whole blood, isolated PBMCs, or DNA extracted from either sample type. A remark on this clone: Its antigen specificity is not known. No base-level quality is on record; no much larger clone is a single base apart.

CDR1 and CDR2, per the germline V gene (reference sequence), are SEHNR and FQNEAQ. The V end gives up 8 bases and the J end 2 bases, leaving 6 bases in the junction not matched to a gene. Its CDR3 holds 13 amino acids, cysteine through phenylalanine. Here the CDR3 DNA is all that survives: 39 bases in frame from base 1. The paper's findings and limits, for the study overall: Clinical and demographic metadata were provided uncurated, with the amount varying by source and participant.

TCRbeta CDR3 regions were amplified from genomic DNA using the immunoSEQ Assay, a bias-controlled multiplex PCR. The original pipeline was this. Nucleated cell counts per sample were estimated from amplification of reference gene primers within the assay. To quantify the absolute abundance of each unique TCRbeta CDR3 rearrangement, sequence reads were collapsed and filtered. For each sample, productive Simpson clonality was calculated as the square root of Simpson's diversity index across productive rearrangements. This is the immuneACCESS table as TCRdb keeps it, with only in-frame sequences that have V and J called. A part of the clones is gone; compared with another copy, unresolved V genes explain less than half, and the rest is unexplained. From that table come the V and J calls and clone size; the DNA was used to work out D and trimming. The sample records over 90,000 clones, 70% to 90% of which are singletons. The ten largest clonotypes hold nearly 20% of the sample.

Recombination connected TRBV7-9 to TRBJ2-7; 7 nucleotides in the junction match TRBD2. The receptor's source is a human donor in a cohort sampled during active COVID-19. The sequenced sample consisted of peripheral blood. The CDR3 has the sequence CASGASGTYEQYF. The DNA reads TGTGCCAGCGGCGCTAGCGGAACCTACGAGCAGTACTTC.